What follows are 29 T cell receptor beta chains derived from one specimen sequenced in a study of blood T cell repertoires in COVID-19. TCRdb's table, derived via immunoSEQ multiplex PCR, lists solely in-frame clones and lacks some. The sample carries roughly 130,000 clones, 80% to 85% recorded once. Sequenced input: PBMCs or T cells enriched from blood (not recorded which). These receptors originate from a woman aged 25 to 39 who had recovered from COVID-19.

The rearrangement links TRBV4-1 to TRBJ2-3; possible D gene TRBD1, 7 bases. The V gene's germline CDR1 is MGHRA and CDR2 YSYEKL. The CDR3 consists of 16 residues. V lost 1 base and J 4 bases, leaving 15 bases between the germline ends. CDR3 in DNA: TGCGCCAGCAGCCAAGTGGGACAGCGGAGGGCAGATACGCAGTATTTT. Encoded protein: CASSQVGQRRADTQYF.

This clone was observed a single time. The V call is TRBV3-1 (or the pseudogene TRBV3-2), the J call TRBJ1-2; D might be TRBD1 (5 bases). Germline CDR1 reads LGHDT; CDR2 reads YNNKEL (reference sequence). The CDR3 extends over 14 amino acids. V lost 1 base to trimming and J lost 8 bases, with 14 bases between them. Here the CDR3 DNA reads TGTGCCAGCAGCCAAGCTGGGGGAGGAGAAGGCTACACCTTC. This gives the protein CASSQAGGGEGYTF.

The rearrangement uses TRBV5-5 and TRBJ1-2; no reliable D call. Deletions cut 2 bases from V and 6 bases from J, with 11 bases between. CDR3 size: 13 residues. CDR1 is SGHKS and CDR2 is YYEKEE in the germline V gene (reference sequence). This CDR3 reads CASSLISGDGYTF. CDR3 DNA: TGTGCCAGCAGCTTAATTTCTGGAGATGGCTACACCTTC.

The count of this clone is one. The chain has TRBV24-1 and TRBJ1-2; the match to TRBD1 covers 8 bases. With V trimmed by 2 bases and J by 5 bases, 9 bases remained unmatched. This CDR3 has 16 amino acids. Germline V gene sequence: CDR1 KGHDR, CDR2 SFDVKD. The CDR3 sequence: CATSDSTGTGIYGYTF. CDR3 bases: TGTGCCACCAGTGATTCCACCGGGACAGGCATTTATGGCTACACCTTC.

The gene calls are TRBV11-2 and TRBJ2-3; 7 nucleotides align to TRBD2. Per germline, CDR1 SGHAT and CDR2 FQNNGV. The CDR3 is made up of 16 amino acids. The J segment lost 2 bases and the V segment lost 5 bases, leaving 10 bases of the junction unmatched. This CDR3 is CASSLLRGTNTDTQYF. Written as DNA, the CDR3 is TGTGCCAGCAGCCTCCTTCGCGGGACTAACACAGATACGCAGTATTTT.

This clone occurred a few times. The chain uses TRBV30 and TRBJ1-1; D gene unclear. The CDR3 length is 13 residues. Germline V gene sequence: CDR1 GTSNPN, CDR2 SVGIG (reference sequence). V lost 1 base and J 5 bases, leaving 11 bases between the germline ends. CDR3 sequence (DNA): TGTGCCTGGAGTGGGCAGCGAAGGACTGAAGCTTTCTTT. As protein: CAWSGQRRTEAFF. Full variable domain (missing parts from reference TRBV30 and TRBJ1-1): SQTIHQWPATLVQPVGSPLSLECTVEGTSNPNLYWYRQAAGRGLQLLFYSVGIGQISSEVPQNLSASRPQDRQFILSSKKLLLSDSGFYLCAWSGQRRTEAFFGQGTRLTVV.

The rearrangement uses TRBV3-1 (or the pseudogene TRBV3-2) and TRBJ2-1, with 10 bases identical to TRBD2. V gave up 1 base and J gave up 8 bases; unmatched junction bases: 11. Germline CDR1 reads LGHDT; CDR2 reads YNNKEL (reference sequence). The CDR3 has 17 amino acids. In nucleotides, the CDR3 is TGTGCCAGCAGCCAAGGGGTTTTTAGCGGGAGGCTCGATGAGCAGTTCTTC. Protein: CASSQGVFSGRLDEQFF.

This clone was seen many times. This chain links TRBV30 with TRBJ1-4; no definite D call. V was clipped by 2 bases and J by 5 bases, with 9 bases between them. Germline CDR1 is GTSNPN and CDR2 is SVGIG (reference sequence). The CDR3 contains 13 residues. CDR3: CAWSPGENEKLFF. CDR3 sequence (DNA): TGTGCCTGGAGTCCCGGGGAAAATGAAAAACTGTTTTTT.

About this clone: Other DNA sequences within the sample encode an identical CDR3. This CDR3 is CAWSRQGYEQYF. CDR3 sequence (DNA): TGTGCCTGGAGCCGACAGGGCTACGAGCAGTACTTC. V usage is TRBV30 and J usage is TRBJ2-7; 7 bases are shared with TRBD1. The CDR3 spans 12 residues. Germline V gene lookup returns CDR1 GTSNPN and CDR2 SVGIG (reference sequence). V lost 3 bases, J lost 3 bases, and 2 bases stayed unmatched. Full variable domain (outside the CDR3, taken from reference TRBV30 and TRBJ2-7): SQTIHQWPATLVQPVGSPLSLECTVEGTSNPNLYWYRQAAGRGLQLLFYSVGIGQISSEVPQNLSASRPQDRQFILSSKKLLLSDSGFYLCAWSRQGYEQYFGPGTRLTVT.

The chain's CDR3 is CASSPQGPSPYEQYF. CDR3 in DNA: TGTGCCAGCAGCCCACAGGGGCCCTCTCCCTACGAGCAGTACTTC. The chain combines TRBV5-4 with TRBJ2-7; 7 nucleotides agree with TRBD1. Germline CDR1 SGHNT, CDR2 YYREEE (reference sequence). There are 15 residues in the CDR3. Germline trimming cut 4 bases from V and 2 bases from J; bases unmatched to any gene: 9.

The CDR3 region is CASSLRQNNEQYF. The CDR3 DNA sequence: TGTGCCAGCAGCTTGCGGCAGAACAACGAGCAGTACTTC. This rearrangement joins TRBV7-2 to TRBJ2-7; D is ambiguous. CDR1 is SGHTA and CDR2 is FQGNSA in the germline V gene. The V and J ends lost 3 bases and 5 bases respectively, with 11 bases between them. The CDR3 spans 13 residues.

The chain links TRBV27 to TRBJ2-7; 12 positions agree with TRBD2. This CDR3 has 16 residues. V lost 1 base, J lost 3 bases, and 4 bases stayed unmatched. In germline, CDR1 is MNHEY, CDR2 SMNVEV (reference sequence). Written as DNA, the CDR3 is TGTGCCAGCAGTTTATGGGCTAGCGGGAGGGTCTACGAGCAGTACTTC. Translating it yields CASSLWASGRVYEQYF.

The rearrangement links TRBV5-6 to TRBJ1-2, with D possibly TRBD1 on 5 matching bases. V dropped 0 bases and J dropped 5 bases, with 14 bases sitting between them. The CDR3 totals 15 residues. CDR1 SGHDT and CDR2 YYEEEE come from the germline V gene. CDR3 DNA: TGTGCCAGCAGCTTGGTACAGGCCAGGTATTATGGCTACACCTTC. Protein: CASSLVQARYYGYTF.

V usage is TRBV5-4 and J usage is TRBJ2-5; D might be TRBD1 (6 bases). Germline CDR1 reads SGHNT; CDR2 reads YYREEE (reference sequence). This CDR3 has 15 residues. The V end was cut by 0 bases, the J end by 1 base, with 10 bases between. The CDR3 loop is CASSLGRTVQETQYF. CDR3 in DNA: TGTGCCAGCAGCTTGGGTCGGACAGTCCAAGAGACCCAGTACTTC.

V and J are TRBV9 and TRBJ2-1; possible D gene TRBD1, 6 bases. From germline, CDR1 is SGDLS and CDR2 YYNGEE. Trimming stripped 4 bases from V and 9 bases from J, with 14 bases between. The length of the CDR3 is 13 residues. The CDR3 bases are TGTGCCAGCAGCATCCCAGGGGTAACTGAGCAGTTCTTC. Translating it yields CASSIPGVTEQFF.

V is TRBV7-8 and J is TRBJ2-7; 9 nucleotides align to TRBD2. The CDR3 covers 14 residues. V shed 5 bases and J 6 bases; nucleotides not matched to a gene: 8. Per germline, CDR1 SGHVS and CDR2 FQNEAQ. The CDR3 here is CASSRTSGSGEQYF. CDR3 sequence (DNA): TGTGCCAGCAGCCGTACTAGCGGGTCGGGCGAGCAGTACTTC.

The table lists this clone with a count of one. The chain employs TRBV4-3 and TRBJ1-3; weak D call: TRBD1 (6 bases). Trimming took off 4 bases at V and 8 bases at J, with 12 bases between the two ends. Looked up from germline, CDR1 is LGHNA and CDR2 is YSLEER. This CDR3 is 13 amino acids long. CDR3 nucleotides: TGCGCCAGCAGCCTAGTCAGGGGTGACACCATATATTTT. It is translated as CASSLVRGDTIYF.

The gene calls are TRBV10-2 and TRBJ2-1; TRBD1 matches at 7 bases. Germline values: CDR1 WSHSY, CDR2 SAAADI. Trimming cost V 5 bases and J 5 bases; bases outside gene matches: 6. This CDR3 has 14 residues. CDR3 in amino acids: CASSTDRADNEQFF. CDR3 DNA sequence: TGCGCCAGCAGTACCGACAGGGCAGACAATGAGCAGTTCTTC.

The genes are TRBV9 and TRBJ1-5; D possibly corresponds to TRBD1 (5 bases). The ends were cut back, 0 bases at V and 3 bases at J, with 13 bases in the middle. CDR3 size: 16 residues. Per the germline V gene, CDR1 is SGDLS and CDR2 is YYNGEE. CDR3 amino acids: CASSVGDYTVNQPQHF. For the CDR3, the DNA is TGTGCCAGCAGCGTAGGGGACTACACCGTCAATCAGCCCCAGCATTTT.

The rearrangement uses TRBV3-1 (or the pseudogene TRBV3-2) and TRBJ1-4, with 9 bases identical to TRBD1. Germline V gene sequence: CDR1 LGHDT, CDR2 YNNKEL (reference sequence). The CDR3 contains 16 residues. Losses at the gene ends were 6 bases for V and 8 bases for J; bases not matched to a gene: 13. For the CDR3, the DNA is TGTGCCAGCAGTCGACGAACAGGGGGCTGGAACGAAAAACTGTTTTTT. It translates to CASSRRTGGWNEKLFF.

This rearrangement joins TRBV28 to TRBJ1-5, with a possible D match to TRBD1 (5 bases). The CDR3 has 15 residues. Germline CDR1 MDHEN, CDR2 SYDVKM. V was trimmed by 5 bases and J by 3 bases, leaving 14 bases between them. Here the CDR3 DNA reads TGTGCCAGCAGTCCCGCGGGGACCGCCAATCAGCCCCAGCATTTT. This codes for CASSPAGTANQPQHF.

The genes are TRBV15 and TRBJ1-2; D uncertain. The CDR3 totals 14 residues. Germline V gene lookup returns CDR1 LNHNV and CDR2 YYDKDF (reference sequence). The V gene lost 1 base and the J gene lost 8 bases, with 14 bases spanning the gap. The CDR3 DNA sequence: TGTGCCACCAGCAGAGTCGGAGGGCCGATAGGCTACACCTTC. Its translation: CATSRVGGPIGYTF.

The rearrangement uses TRBV2 and TRBJ2-2, with TRBD2 matching over 8 bases. This CDR3 has 15 residues. The V gene end was trimmed by 8 bases and the J gene end by 7 bases; junction bases not matched to a gene: 12. The germline gives CDR1 SNHLY, CDR2 FYNNEI. The CDR3, as DNA: TGTGCCAGCTTGAGAGCGGGAGTCCGTCACGGGGAGCTGTTTTTT. Protein product: CASLRAGVRHGELFF.

The J gene is TRBJ1-1, the V gene TRBV7-2; D remains unclear. V was clipped by 0 bases and J by 0 bases, with 5 bases between them. Looked up from germline, CDR1 is SGHTA and CDR2 is FQGNSA. This CDR3 contains 14 residues. Written as DNA, the CDR3 is TGTGCCAGCAGCTTAGCGCGCATGAACACTGAAGCTTTCTTT. Its translation is CASSLARMNTEAFF.

The chain has TRBV20-1 and TRBJ2-1; D call uncertain. Looked up from germline, CDR1 is DFQATT and CDR2 is SNEGSKA (reference sequence). V was clipped by 5 bases and J by 6 bases, with 8 bases between them. The CDR3 has 11 residues. The DNA for the CDR3 is TGCAGTGCTCTAGAGTTCAATGAGCAGTTCTTC. Translating gives CSALEFNEQFF.

The chain combines TRBV18 with TRBJ1-5; D uncertain. This CDR3 is 13 amino acids long. The V gene's germline CDR1 is KGHSH and CDR2 LQKENI. The V gene lost 6 bases and the J gene lost 0 bases, with 6 bases spanning the gap. Here the CDR3 reads CASSGSSNQPQHF. In nucleotides, the CDR3 is TGTGCCAGCTCGGGGAGTAGCAATCAGCCCCAGCATTTT.

This chain uses TRBV7-2 with TRBJ2-5, with TRBD2 identical over 11 bases. This CDR3 region has 17 residues. V shed 1 base and J 1 base; nucleotides not matched to a gene: 5. CDR1 and CDR2 from the germline V gene are SGHTA and FQGNSA. DNA of the CDR3: TGTGCCAGCAGCTTAGGGGCTAGCGGGAGGTCCCAAGAGACCCAGTACTTC. Translated: CASSLGASGRSQETQYF.

The chain joins TRBV6-2 or TRBV6-3 to TRBJ1-1; TRBD1 matches at 7 bases. Losses at the gene ends were 2 bases for V and 0 bases for J; bases not matched to a gene: 9. This CDR3 comprises 17 residues. CDR1 and CDR2 (germline): MNHEY, SVGEGT. CDR3 in DNA: TGTGCCAGCAGTTACCTCCTCGGGACAGCCATGAACACTGAAGCTTTCTTT. Its protein is CASSYLLGTAMNTEAFF.

This clone came up a few times. The chain couples TRBV28 to TRBJ2-7, with D perhaps matching TRBD2 (5 bases). The CDR3 is made up of 13 amino acids. Between the trimmed V and J ends, which lost 8 bases and 2 bases, there was a span of 13 bases. Germline values: CDR1 MDHEN, CDR2 SYDVKM. CDR3 DNA sequence: TGTGCCAGCTTATCAAACGGGGCCTACGAGCAGTACTTC. Translating it yields CASLSNGAYEQYF. Looking up the rest from reference TRBV28 and TRBJ2-7 gives the full variable domain: DVKVTQSSRYLVKRTGEKVFLECVQDMDHENMFWYRQDPGLGLRLIYFSYDVKMKEKGDIPEGYSVSREKKERFSLILESASTNQTSMYLCASLSNGAYEQYFGPGTRLTVT.